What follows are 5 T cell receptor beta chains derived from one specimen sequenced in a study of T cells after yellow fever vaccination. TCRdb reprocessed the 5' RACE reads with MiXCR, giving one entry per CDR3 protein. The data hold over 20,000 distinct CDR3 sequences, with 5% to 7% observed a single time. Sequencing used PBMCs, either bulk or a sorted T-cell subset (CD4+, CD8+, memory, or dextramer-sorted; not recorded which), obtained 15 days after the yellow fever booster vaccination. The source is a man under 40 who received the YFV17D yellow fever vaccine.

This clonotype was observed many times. CDR3 region: CASSQDRGGRRDEQFF. The CDR3 coding sequence is TGTGCCAGCAGCCAAGATCGGGGCGGCCGAAGGGATGAGCAGTTCTTC. The chain employs TRBV3-1 and TRBJ2-1; D may correspond to TRBD1 or TRBD2 (5 bases each). The germline CDR1 and CDR2 sequences are LGHDT and YNNKEL (reference sequence). V shed 0 bases and J shed 8 bases, with 17 bases lying between them. The CDR3 loop spans 16 amino acids.

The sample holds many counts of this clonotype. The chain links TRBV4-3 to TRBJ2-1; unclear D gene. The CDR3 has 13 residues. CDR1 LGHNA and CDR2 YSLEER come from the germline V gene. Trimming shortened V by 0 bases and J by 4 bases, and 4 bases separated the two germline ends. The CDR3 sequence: CASSQEQYNEQFF. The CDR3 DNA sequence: TGCGCCAGCAGCCAAGAGCAGTACAATGAGCAGTTCTTC.

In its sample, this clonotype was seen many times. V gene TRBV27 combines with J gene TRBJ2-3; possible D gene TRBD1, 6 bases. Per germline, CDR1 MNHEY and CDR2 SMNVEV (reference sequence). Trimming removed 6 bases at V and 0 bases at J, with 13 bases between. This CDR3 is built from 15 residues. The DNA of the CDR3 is TGTGCCAGCAGCCCACAGGGAACTAGCACAGATACGCAGTATTTT. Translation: CASSPQGTSTDTQYF.

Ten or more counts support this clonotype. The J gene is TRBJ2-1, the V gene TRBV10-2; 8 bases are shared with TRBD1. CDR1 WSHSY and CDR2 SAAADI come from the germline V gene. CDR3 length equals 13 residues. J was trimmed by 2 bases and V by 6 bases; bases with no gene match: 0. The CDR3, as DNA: TGCGCCAGCAGGGACAGGGCCTACAATGAGCAGTTCTTC. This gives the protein CASRDRAYNEQFF.

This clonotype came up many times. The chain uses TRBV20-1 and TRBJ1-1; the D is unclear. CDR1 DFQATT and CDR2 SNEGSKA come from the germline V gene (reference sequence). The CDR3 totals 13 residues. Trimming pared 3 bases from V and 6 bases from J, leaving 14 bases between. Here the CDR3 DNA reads TGCAGTGCTAGTGTGCTCTCGGGATCTGAAGCTTTCTTT. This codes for CSASVLSGSEAFF.